This T cell receptor (beta chain) was documented in a study of blood T cell repertoires in COVID-19. For the study at large: Spain, Italy and the United States supplied samples that represented acute and convalescent COVID-19.

This CDR3 spans 13 amino acids. Germline V lookup: CDR1 SQVTM, CDR2 ANQGSEA. Trimming stripped 7 bases from V and 4 bases from J, with 16 bases between. During active infection, Seattle patients enrolled and were then monitored through disease. In the authors' methods: Reference gene primer amplification gave estimated nucleated cell counts. Data came from immunoSEQ multiplex PCR; TCRdb stores just in-frame clones and leaves some out. V and J calls and clone size are as listed in that table; D and trimming were resolved from the DNA. Among 55,000 to 65,000 clones listed, nearly 90% were seen once. This chain connects TRBV29-1 to TRBJ1-2; the D is unclear. Material for sequencing was peripheral blood. The source is a woman aged 55 to 70 with COVID-19, enrolled during active disease. The DNA of the CDR3 is TGCAGCGCGTACACGCAATACCCCTATGGCTACACCTTC. Its protein is CSAYTQYPYGYTF.